The sequence of this T cell receptor beta chain was determined in a study of blood T cell repertoires in COVID-19. Whole-study context: COVID-19 samples from acute and convalescent phases originated in the United States, Italy and Spain. Sources were T cells, B-cell-depleted T cells, or PBMCs; the material itself was cDNA or gDNA.

Generated by immunoSEQ multiplex PCR, the TCRdb table keeps only in-frame clones and is missing some. The data show fewer than 250,000 clones, with around 90% seen just once and under 15% held by the top ten. Clinical history reported by participants formed the basis on which cohorts were assigned. Sequences were obtained from PBMCs or T cells enriched from blood (not recorded which). This sequence originates from a woman between 50 and 59 years old with acute COVID-19.

The CDR3 reads CATRAAGGGDTQYF. Here the CDR3 DNA reads TGTGCCACCAGGGCAGCGGGAGGGGGAGATACGCAGTATTTT. The chain recombines TRBV24-1 with TRBJ2-3; TRBD2 agrees at 10 bases. The germline V gene encodes CDR1 KGHDR and CDR2 SFDVKD. After removal of 7 bases from V and 5 bases from J, the junction contained 5 bases not matched to a gene. The CDR3 contains 14 residues.